Each of the 12 T cell receptor beta chains below was sequenced from the same sample in a study of cytomegalovirus exposure and HLA in healthy donors. Primers included in the PCR were 60 Vbeta and 13 Jbeta primers. Assay used: immunoSEQ multiplex PCR; TCRdb lists only in-frame clones, some missing. The sample carries more than 120,000 clones, 65% to 85% recorded once. The sequenced sample consisted of PBMCs. These receptors were collected from a male donor in good health and CMV-seronegative.

The rearrangement joins TRBV6-5 to TRBJ2-5, with no clear D. Between the trimmed V and J ends, which lost 2 bases and 3 bases, there was a span of 7 bases. This CDR3 is built from 13 residues. CDR1 and CDR2 from the germline V gene are MNHEY and SVGAGI. CDR3 sequence: CASSYRFKETQYF. The CDR3 DNA sequence: TGTGCCAGCAGTTACCGGTTCAAAGAGACCCAGTACTTC.

The rearrangement joins TRBV5-4 to TRBJ1-2, with TRBD1 identical over 11 bases. This CDR3 comprises 13 residues. The germline V gene has CDR1 SGHNT and CDR2 YYREEE (reference sequence). V lost 4 bases and J lost 5; bases outside the gene matches: 1. The CDR3 DNA follows: TGTGCCAGCAGCCGGGACAGGGGGTATGGCTACACCTTC. Residues: CASSRDRGYGYTF.

As regards this clone: One end of the junction fails to match germline, which may point to a read error. Within the sample, other DNA sequences also encode this same CDR3. The J gene is TRBJ2-7, the V gene TRBV5-1; 9 bases fit TRBD1. In germline, CDR1 is SGHRS, CDR2 YFSETQ. The CDR3 covers 14 residues. The CDR3 protein is CASSLGTGNYEQYF. The CDR3, as DNA: TGCGCCAGCAGTTTGGGGACAGGGAACTACGAGCAGTACTTC.

Notes on this clone: The CDR3 does not end in the conserved phenylalanine or tryptophan, so this is likely a read error. The DNA is omitted, as the CDR3 cannot be located on it reliably, and the CDR3 follows TCRdb's listing. This chain connects TRBV12-1 to TRBJ2-7; the table's D call, TRBD2, has no DNA check behind it. TRBV12-1 is labeled a pseudogene. Ends included, the CDR3 has 8 residues. CDR3: CASTPWRL.

This chain connects TRBV18 to TRBJ1-1, with no clear D. This CDR3 comprises 14 residues. Deletions cut 3 bases from V and 5 bases from J, with 13 bases between. The V gene's germline CDR1 is KGHSH and CDR2 LQKENI. CDR3 bases: TGTGCCAGCTCACCTTACCTGGAGCGGACTGAAGCTTTCTTT. It is translated as CASSPYLERTEAFF.

V is TRBV4-3 and J is TRBJ2-1; TRBD2 aligns across 11 bases. The CDR3 has 16 residues. The V gene end was trimmed by 0 bases and the J gene end by 6 bases; junction bases not matched to a gene: 4. Per germline, CDR1 LGHNA and CDR2 YSLEER. CDR3 residues: CASSQDVGTSGNEQFF. The CDR3 DNA sequence: TGCGCCAGCAGCCAAGATGTAGGGACTAGCGGCAATGAGCAGTTCTTC.

This chain links TRBV2 with TRBJ1-1; 7 nucleotides line up with TRBD1. Germline V gene lookup returns CDR1 SNHLY and CDR2 FYNNEI. The V and J ends lost 1 base and 4 bases, in that order; junction bases with no gene match: 6. CDR3 length: 15 residues. CDR3 DNA: TGTGCCAGCAGTGAAGGGAGGCAGGGGGGCACTGAAGCTTTCTTT. Translated: CASSEGRQGGTEAFF.

The chain has TRBV7-2 and TRBJ1-6; tentatively, D is TRBD1 (5 bases). This CDR3 comprises 15 residues. V dropped 0 bases and J dropped 9 bases, with 12 bases sitting between them. Germline V gives CDR1 SGHTA, CDR2 FQGNSA. CDR3: CASSLAAGPGSPLHF. For the CDR3, the DNA is TGTGCCAGCAGCTTAGCGGCAGGGCCGGGTTCACCCCTCCACTTT.

For the CDR3, the DNA is TGTGCCAGCAGCGTAGGTCGGGGGGCGGGAGAGGCAGATACGCAGTATTTT. This gives the protein CASSVGRGAGEADTQYF. The chain has TRBV9 and TRBJ2-3, with D perhaps matching TRBD2 (7 bases). This CDR3 is 17 amino acids long. Per germline, CDR1 SGDLS and CDR2 YYNGEE. V was cut by 0 bases and J by 4 bases, with 18 bases left in between.

The rearrangement links TRBV5-4 to TRBJ2-3; weak D call: TRBD2 (6 bases). CDR1 is SGHNT and CDR2 is YYREEE in the germline V gene (reference sequence). V shed 4 bases and J shed 4 bases, with 19 bases lying between them. This CDR3 contains 16 residues. CDR3 sequence (DNA): TGTGCCAGCAGCCCGATCCCCGCGGGGTACCCAGATACGCAGTATTTT. Amino acids: CASSPIPAGYPDTQYF.

The chain employs TRBV7-2 and TRBJ1-2, with TRBD1 matching 7 bases. Germline CDR1 SGHTA, CDR2 FQGNSA. The length of the CDR3 is 15 residues. V lost 5 bases and J lost 4; bases outside the gene matches: 10. For the CDR3, the DNA is TGTGCCAGCAGCCCCGAGACAGGGCGAGCCTATGGCTACACCTTC. Residues: CASSPETGRAYGYTF.

The count of this clone is one. This chain links TRBV5-6 with TRBJ2-1; tentatively, D is TRBD2 (5 bases). Per germline, CDR1 SGHDT and CDR2 YYEEEE. The CDR3 has 13 amino acids. V was pared by 2 bases and J by 6 bases, with 9 bases between. As DNA, the CDR3 is TGTGCCAGCAGCTTTGGAGGCCTCAATGAGCAGTTCTTC. It specifies CASSFGGLNEQFF.